These T cell receptor beta chains were read from a single sample in a study of CD8 T cells in Susac syndrome. TCRdb re-called the immunoSEQ multiplex PCR reads through MiXCR, storing one row per CDR3 protein. This sample has over 150,000 distinct CDR3 sequences; approximately 94% occur once, and the top ten carry 0.09% to 0.1%. Sequencing input: CD4+ T cells from PBMCs. The receptors originated from a human donor with multiple sclerosis. Each CDR3 is given with its conserved first and last residue. Size is stated for part of the rows, as once, few or many counts, or as a class when the clone is expanded.

NA | TRBJ2-5 | TRBV7-2 | CASSSGPREYF
NA | TRBJ2-2 | TRBV5-6 | CASSLVLTGANTGELFF
NA | TRBJ2-7 | TRBV7-2 | CASSLKLNEQYF
once | TRBJ1-5 | TRBV3-1 | CASSLGGGQLNQPQHF
NA | TRBJ1-5 | TRBV30 | CAWSVGTLDQPQHF
NA | TRBJ2-3 | TRBV28 | CASSLGWADTQYF
NA | TRBJ1-1 | TRBV2 | CASSDKGGDTEAFF
NA | TRBJ1-6 | TRBV7-8 | CASSSLLRGSSSPLHF
NA | TRBJ2-2 | TRBV6-2/TRBV6-3 | CASSDYRGPGGELFF
NA | TRBJ2-5 | TRBV19 | CASSREYQETQYF
NA | TRBJ2-3 | TRBV12-3/TRBV12-4 | CASSLNSGGADTQYF
NA | TRBJ2-2 | TRBV25-1 | CASSVSGRNTGELFF
once | TRBJ1-2 | TRBV7-2 | CASSVGSGQLNYGYTF
NA | TRBJ1-5 | TRBV20-1 | CSAPSRGGGNQPQHF
NA | TRBJ1-2 | TRBV2 | CASSAGTGGPSTF
few | TRBJ1-1 | TRBV5-1 | CASSFTGITEAFF
NA | TRBJ1-3 | TRBV6-1 | CASSPRSAFSSGNTIYF
NA | TRBJ2-1 | TRBV15 | CATSSRNDWTGIYNEQFF
NA | TRBJ2-2 | TRBV6-6 | CASSYTSGSSGELFF